This entry features one TCR beta chain sequence. Its antigen is unknown. These data belong to a study of OX40 agonist ivuxolimab in advanced cancers. Study-wide findings and caveats: Certain nonresponding patients likewise had low normalized T-cell clonal expansion. Specificity for antigen went undetermined in the expanded peripheral T cells.

Germline-derived CDR1 and CDR2 are LNHNV and YYDKDF (reference sequence). The CDR3 extends over 15 amino acids. The germline V and J ends were trimmed by 1 base and 4 bases, with 14 bases remaining between them. TCRdb keeps only in-frame clones here, not all; method: immunoSEQ multiplex PCR. Seen here are about 77,000 clones, about 85% observed once, and the top ten hold around 2.1%. Autoimmune disease history or systemic immunosuppression led to patient exclusion. This material consisted of CD4+ or CD8+ T cells sorted from blood, taken in a trial of the OX40 agonist ivuxolimab. This receptor was taken from an adult with an advanced solid tumor such as melanoma, head and neck, liver or kidney cancer. The chain combines TRBV15 with TRBJ2-7; D uncertain. The CDR3 is CATSRGYPLSYEQYF. The CDR3, as DNA: TGTGCCACCAGCAGAGGCTACCCTCTCTCGTACGAGCAGTACTTC.